The 21 T cell receptor beta chains below all came from one sample that was sequenced in a study of T cells in Graves' hyperthyroidism and ophthalmopathy (dated by TCRdb to between 2017 and 2020). The library was obtained by multiplex PCR. The data were produced on an Illumina HiSeq 2000. Amplification of TCR beta CDR3 regions was carried out from RNA transcripts. The TCR CDR3 was subjected to a first round of RT-PCR using the HTBI primer set and the Qiagen OneStep RT-PCR kit. TCRdb reran the public reads through fastp at Q25 and MiXCR, keeping productive beta chains. When rows share a CDR3 protein, they turn into one entry using the most common DNA and genes. Recorded for this sample are about 380,000 distinct CDR3 sequences; over 11% of them occurred a single time. The ten biggest clones cover about 11% of the sample. Sequenced sample: blood. These receptors all stem from a woman aged 55-69 years with Graves' hyperthyroidism.

This clonotype was observed at least ten times. CDR3 region: CASTHRRDYGYTF. The DNA for the CDR3 is TGTGCCAGCACCCACAGGAGGGACTATGGCTACACCTTC. The chain uses TRBV27 and TRBJ1-2; maybe TRBD1 (5 bases). The CDR3 is 13 amino acids. Germline-derived CDR1 and CDR2 are MNHEY and SMNVEV (reference sequence). V lost 7 bases and J 3 bases, leaving 12 bases between the germline ends.

The rearrangement joins TRBV14 to TRBJ1-4; D is undetermined. V was shortened by 1 base and J by 0 bases, with 12 bases between the two germline ends. CDR1 and CDR2 from the germline V gene are SGHDN and FVKESK. The CDR3 has 17 amino acids. The DNA for the CDR3 is TGTGCCAGCAGCCAAGGTCTCAGCTCCGCAACTAATGAAAAACTGTTTTTT. Its translation is CASSQGLSSATNEKLFF.

This clonotype was found many times. The V and J genes are TRBV20-1 and TRBJ2-1; TRBD1 or TRBD2 may be the D gene (5 bases each). Germline V gives CDR1 DFQATT, CDR2 SNEGSKA (reference sequence). This CDR3 region has 16 residues. Trimming left V 0 bases short and J 6 bases short, with 18 bases between. CDR3 nucleotide sequence: TGCAGTGCTAGAGAACCGGGGACCCCCACCCGCAATGAGCAGTTCTTC. This gives the protein CSAREPGTPTRNEQFF.

V usage is TRBV6-1 and J usage is TRBJ2-4; D may be TRBD1 (5 bases). Trimming removed 4 bases from V and 6 bases from J, with 16 bases in between. The CDR3 length is 15 residues. CDR1 and CDR2 (germline): MNHNS, SASEGT. CDR3 in amino acids: CASSAIPGAGNIQYF. The CDR3, as DNA: TGTGCCAGCAGTGCAATCCCTGGGGCAGGAAACATTCAGTACTTC.

This clonotype appeared many times. The genes are TRBV7-9 and TRBJ2-7, with D tentatively TRBD1 or TRBD2 (5 bases each). In germline, CDR1 is SEHNR, CDR2 FQNEAQ (reference sequence). V was cut by 1 base and J by 6 bases, with 10 bases left in between. This CDR3 contains 13 residues. This CDR3 is CASSLGSGSEQYF. DNA for the CDR3: TGTGCCAGCAGCTTAGGGTCAGGGAGCGAGCAGTACTTC.

In its sample, this clonotype was seen many times. The V and J genes are TRBV18 and TRBJ2-1; 10 bases line up with TRBD1. CDR3 length: 16 residues. J was trimmed by 5 bases and V by 3 bases; bases with no gene match: 7. The V gene's germline CDR1 is KGHSH and CDR2 LQKENI. The CDR3: CASSPVSGTGDNEQFF. The DNA for the CDR3 is TGTGCCAGCTCACCGGTATCCGGGACAGGGGACAATGAGCAGTTCTTC.

The rearrangement joins TRBV15 to TRBJ2-1; TRBD1 or TRBD2 may be the D gene (5 bases each). V was cut by 0 bases and J by 4 bases, with 16 bases left in between. CDR1 is LNHNV and CDR2 is YYDKDF in the germline V gene (reference sequence). The CDR3 runs to 17 residues. The CDR3 loop is CATSRDPGRIIYNEQFF. As DNA, the CDR3 is TGTGCCACCAGCAGAGATCCGGGGCGGATTATATACAATGAGCAGTTCTTC. The variable domain in full, with the rest retrieved from reference TRBV15 and TRBJ2-1, is DAMVIQNPRYQVTQFGKPVTLSCSQTLNHNVMYWYQQKSSQAPKLLFHYYDKDFNNEADTPDNFQSRRPNTSFCFLDIRSPGLGDTAMYLCATSRDPGRIIYNEQFFGPGTRLTVL.

Concerning this clonotype itself: An end of the junction does not agree with germline; a read error may underlie this. This chain joins TRBV5-1 and TRBJ2-1, with 11 bases fitting TRBD2. This CDR3 comprises 15 residues. Germline CDR1 SGHRS, CDR2 YFSETQ. The CDR3 protein is CASSFIAGGRYEQFF. CDR3 nucleotide sequence: TGTGCCAGCAGCTTTATAGCGGGAGGGAGGTATGAGCAGTTCTTC.

This rearrangement joins TRBV18 to TRBJ2-2; D remains ambiguous. Germline V gives CDR1 KGHSH, CDR2 LQKENI. The CDR3 totals 15 residues. V was cut by 1 base and J by 1 base, with 7 bases left in between. In DNA, the CDR3 is TGTGCCAGCTCACCACAGGCAGGGAACACCGGGGAGCTGTTTTTT. Its protein is CASSPQAGNTGELFF. The variable domain in full, completed from reference TRBV18 and TRBJ2-2, reads NAGVMQNPRHLVRRRGQEARLRCSPMKGHSHVYWYRQLPEEGLKFMVYLQKENIIDESGMPKERFSAEFPKEGPSILRIQQVVRGDSAAYFCASSPQAGNTGELFFGEGSRLTVL.

Ten or more counts support this clonotype. The chain carries TRBV5-1 and TRBJ1-1; a possible D gene is TRBD1 (5 bases). Germline CDR1 SGHRS, CDR2 YFSETQ. V dropped 4 bases and J dropped 12 bases, with 19 bases sitting between them. The CDR3 runs 13 residues. The CDR3 nucleotides are TGCGCCAGCAGCCCCCTTCGGGGGTCTAGGACTTTCTTT. Its translation: CASSPLRGSRTFF.

This clonotype turned up a few times. The chain links TRBV6-1 to TRBJ2-5; no clear D gene. Germline V CDR1 and CDR2: MNHNS, SASEGT. Deletions cut 4 bases from V and 2 bases from J, with 11 bases between. CDR3 size: 14 residues. The DNA of the CDR3 is TGTGCCAGCAGTGCCTACTGGGCTCAAGAGACCCAGTACTTC. Translating gives CASSAYWAQETQYF.

This clonotype occurred many times. This sequence joins TRBV7-3 and TRBJ2-1, with TRBD2 matching 13 bases. This CDR3 is built from 15 residues. The V segment lost 5 bases and the J segment 10 bases; nucleotides outside the gene matches: 8. Germline V gene data show CDR1 as SGHTA and CDR2 as FQGTGA. The CDR3 DNA reads as TGTGCCAGCAGCCGGACTAGCGGGAGTCGCAGCGAGCAGTTCTTC. It yields the protein CASSRTSGSRSEQFF.

This clonotype was counted ten times or more. The chain uses TRBV5-1 and TRBJ1-2, with a weak D call TRBD1 (6 bases). The CDR3 loop spans 12 amino acids. Germline V gives CDR1 SGHRS, CDR2 YFSETQ. V was cut by 4 bases and J by 6 bases, with 10 bases left in between. This CDR3 reads CASSPQGDGYTF. The CDR3 region has the DNA TGCGCCAGCAGCCCACAGGGTGATGGCTACACCTTC.

The V gene is TRBV6-1, the J gene TRBJ2-7; a weak D match, TRBD2 (6 bases). V was trimmed by 6 bases and J by 1 base, leaving 13 bases between them. CDR1 and CDR2 (germline): MNHNS, SASEGT. CDR3 size: 14 residues. DNA for the CDR3: TGTGCCAGCAGCAATCGGAGGGTTTCCTACGAGCAGTACTTC. Translated: CASSNRRVSYEQYF.

The table lists this clonotype with a count of one. The CDR3 DNA follows: TGTGCCAGCAGCTCCCGACTAGCGGGAGGGGTTGTGGATACGCAGTATTTT. This sequence encodes CASSSRLAGGVVDTQYF. This chain joins TRBV11-1 and TRBJ2-3; 14 nucleotides match TRBD2. The germline V gene has CDR1 SGHAT and CDR2 FQDESV (reference sequence). The CDR3 is 17 amino acids. Trimming took 4 bases from V and 6 from J; bases not matched to a gene: 9.

The table lists this clonotype with many counts. The gene calls are TRBV24-1 and TRBJ2-1; 11 bases are a match to TRBD1. The germline V gene has CDR1 KGHDR and CDR2 SFDVKD. The ends lost 3 bases at V and 3 bases at J; junction bases unmatched: 6. This CDR3 is 17 amino acids long. The CDR3 here is CATSDLSGTGGYNEQFF. The CDR3 DNA follows: TGTGCCACCAGTGATCTTTCCGGGACAGGGGGCTACAATGAGCAGTTCTTC.

This clonotype was recorded at least ten times. The V gene is TRBV7-9, the J gene TRBJ2-7; the match to TRBD1 covers 11 bases. Losses at the gene ends were 5 bases for V and 4 bases for J; bases not matched to a gene: 10. Germline V CDR1 and CDR2: SEHNR, FQNEAQ (reference sequence). The CDR3 contains 16 residues. In DNA, the CDR3 is TGTGCCAGCAGCCCACGGACAGGGGGCATAGGATACGAGCAGTACTTC. Translation gives CASSPRTGGIGYEQYF. The variable domain in full, with the rest retrieved from reference TRBV7-9 and TRBJ2-7, is DTGVSQNPRHKITKRGQNVTFRCDPISEHNRLYWYRQTLGQGPEFLTYFQNEAQLEKSRLLSDRFSAERPKGSFSTLEIQRTEQGDSAMYLCASSPRTGGIGYEQYFGPGTRLTVT.

This clonotype was found many times. The J gene is TRBJ2-3, the V gene TRBV7-6; 8 bases map to TRBD1. Per germline, CDR1 SGHVS and CDR2 FNYEAQ. Trimming at V came to 4 bases and at J to 3 bases, leaving 18 bases not matched to a gene. The CDR3 spans 19 residues. Written as DNA, the CDR3 is TGTGCCAGCAGCTCCCGAATACTAAAGGACAGGGTTTGGACAGATACGCAGTATTTT. Residues: CASSSRILKDRVWTDTQYF.

This clonotype has a count of ten or more. The V gene is TRBV2, the J gene TRBJ2-7, with D hard to call. This CDR3 has 14 residues. From germline, CDR1 is SNHLY and CDR2 FYNNEI. V gave up 6 bases and J gave up 0 bases, with 12 bases separating them. CDR3 DNA sequence: TGTGCCAGCAGGGATAGGCAGAGCTCCTACGAGCAGTACTTC. Protein: CASRDRQSSYEQYF. Full variable domain (remainder filled in from reference TRBV2 and TRBJ2-7): EPEVTQTPSHQVTQMGQEVILRCVPISNHLYFYWYRQILGQKVEFLVSFYNNEISEKSEIFDDQFSVERPDGSNFTLKIRSTKLEDSAMYFCASRDRQSSYEQYFGPGTRLTVT.

This clonotype was seen repeatedly, ten times or more. The CDR3 protein is CASSEAGDSFTDTQYF. The CDR3 bases are TGTGCCAGCAGCGAGGCCGGGGACTCATTCACAGATACGCAGTATTTT. The V and J genes are TRBV11-2 and TRBJ2-3; D is possibly TRBD2 (6 bases). The germline V and J ends were trimmed by 5 bases and 2 bases, with 17 bases remaining between them. There are 16 residues in the CDR3. CDR1 and CDR2 from the germline V gene are SGHAT and FQNNGV.

In its sample, this clonotype was seen many times. V gene TRBV5-1 combines with J gene TRBJ2-1, with 7 bases identical to TRBD2. The length of the CDR3 is 13 residues. Germline trimming cut 4 bases from V and 5 bases from J; bases unmatched to any gene: 3. The germline CDR1 and CDR2 sequences are SGHRS and YFSETQ. DNA of the CDR3: TGCGCCAGCAGCCCCCTAGCGGACAATGAGCAGTTCTTC. Translation gives CASSPLADNEQFF.